This entry lists 28 T cell receptor beta chains sequenced from one sample in a study of T cells in Graves' hyperthyroidism and ophthalmopathy. TCR beta CDR3 regions were amplified from RNA transcripts. First-round RT-PCR with HTBI primers amplified the TCR CDR3 region. TCRdb re-analysed the multiplex PCR reads in MiXCR, keeping a single row per CDR3 protein. The sample yields about 460,000 distinct CDR3 sequences, roughly 23% seen once. The sample comprised blood. These receptor sequences come from a woman between 65 and 79 years old with Graves' ophthalmopathy.

This clonotype has at least ten counts. This rearrangement joins TRBV12-3 or TRBV12-4 to TRBJ1-1; D call uncertain. The CDR3 loop spans 14 amino acids. V shed 3 bases and J shed 1 base, with 9 bases lying between them. The CDR3 region has the DNA TGTGCCAGCAGTTTTATGGCAGGGAACACTGAAGCTTTCTTT. Its translation is CASSFMAGNTEAFF.

Many counts were recorded for this clonotype. The chain has TRBV2 and TRBJ1-2, with D uncertain. V was cut by 2 bases and J by 0 bases, with 4 bases left in between. Germline CDR1 reads SNHLY; CDR2 reads FYNNEI. The CDR3 sequence is 13 residues long. CDR3: CASSEQSNYGYTF. DNA of the CDR3: TGTGCCAGCAGTGAACAGTCTAACTATGGCTACACCTTC.

V and J are TRBV19 and TRBJ1-1; TRBD1 might be the D (5 bases). Germline CDR1 is LNHDA and CDR2 is SQIVND (reference sequence). Trimming left V 7 bases short and J 1 base short, with 16 bases between. This CDR3 region has 15 residues. CDR3 nucleotides: TGTGCCAGTACCCCCCGGGGGAGGTGGAACACTGAAGCTTTCTTT. This sequence encodes CASTPRGRWNTEAFF.

The J gene is TRBJ1-5, the V gene TRBV10-3; 10 nucleotides match TRBD1. After removal of 0 bases from V and 3 bases from J, the junction contained 5 bases not matched to a gene. The CDR3 has 17 residues. CDR1 is ENHRY and CDR2 is SYGVKD in the germline V gene. CDR3 coding DNA: TGTGCCATCAGTGAGTCAGGGACAGGGGTATCCAATCAGCCCCAGCATTTT. Its translation is CAISESGTGVSNQPQHF.

Only one count was recorded for this clonotype. With a much larger clone just one base away, this may be a read error. This chain connects TRBV2 to TRBJ1-5; D not resolved. Trimming pared 3 bases from V and 7 bases from J, leaving 10 bases between. This CDR3 is 13 amino acids long. Germline CDR1 reads SNHLY; CDR2 reads FYNNEI. The CDR3 reads CASSERGWQPQHF. Here the CDR3 DNA reads TGTGCCAGCAGTGAGCGGGGTTGGCAGCCCCAGCATTTT.

This rearrangement joins TRBV20-1 to TRBJ1-3; D call uncertain. V was cut by 2 bases and J by 0 bases, with 14 bases left in between. The CDR3 has 16 residues. CDR1 and CDR2 from the germline V gene are DFQATT and SNEGSKA (reference sequence). CDR3 loop: CSARPPGPFSGNTIYF. In nucleotides, the CDR3 is TGCAGTGCTAGACCTCCGGGTCCCTTCTCTGGAAACACCATATATTTT.

There are a few counts of this clonotype. In DNA, the CDR3 is TGTGCCAGCAGCGTACGAGCGGCCACAGATACGCAGTATTTT. This gives the protein CASSVRAATDTQYF. The chain carries TRBV9 and TRBJ2-3, with D possibly matching TRBD2 (5 bases). The CDR3 extends over 14 amino acids. Germline CDR1 SGDLS, CDR2 YYNGEE. Between the trimmed V and J ends, which lost 1 base and 2 bases, there was a span of 8 bases.

V usage is TRBV7-3 and J usage is TRBJ2-1; D remains unclear. Trimming removed 3 bases from V and 4 bases from J, with 7 bases in between. CDR3 length: 13 amino acids. The V gene's germline CDR1 is SGHTA and CDR2 FQGTGA. This CDR3 reads CASSLSPYNEQFF. The CDR3 nucleotides read TGTGCCAGCAGCTTGTCACCTTACAATGAGCAGTTCTTC.

The sample holds a few counts of this clonotype. The chain combines TRBV7-8 with TRBJ1-5, with D possibly being TRBD1 (6 bases). CDR3 length: 14 residues. Germline CDR1 and CDR2: SGHVS and FQNEAQ. With 5 bases removed from V and 9 bases from J, the gap between germline ends came to 17 bases. The CDR3 is CASSPWTALGPQHF. In nucleotides, the CDR3 is TGTGCCAGCAGCCCCTGGACAGCGCTTGGGCCCCAGCATTTT.

This clonotype was counted many times. This chain connects TRBV2 to TRBJ1-4, with D uncertain. Trimming shortened V by 5 bases and J by 8 bases, and 12 bases separated the two germline ends. The CDR3 sequence is 13 residues long. Germline V gene sequence: CDR1 SNHLY, CDR2 FYNNEI. The CDR3 loop reads CASSRSVGEKLFF. CDR3 DNA: TGTGCCAGCAGTCGGAGTGTCGGAGAAAAACTGTTTTTT.

Points on this clonotype: A read error is likely, as this CDR3 ends without the conserved phenylalanine or tryptophan. CDR3 amino acids: CASSLDVRGAGGYTV. The CDR3, as DNA: TGTGCCAGCAGCTTAGATGTGCGGGGGGCTGGGGGCTACACCGTC. The chain carries TRBV7-2 and TRBJ1-2, with a weak D call TRBD1 (6 bases). The germline gives CDR1 SGHTA, CDR2 FQGNSA. Trimming removed 1 base from V and 8 bases from J, with 17 bases in between. The CDR3 loop spans 15 amino acids.

V and J are TRBV20-1 and TRBJ1-3, with TRBD1 matching 11 bases. The CDR3 has 16 residues. Germline V gene lookup returns CDR1 DFQATT and CDR2 SNEGSKA (reference sequence). Trimming at V came to 5 bases and at J to 3 bases, leaving 9 bases not matched to a gene. Here the CDR3 DNA reads TGCAGTGCTCCCCAGGACAGGGGGCGAGATGGAAACACCATATATTTT. Translation gives CSAPQDRGRDGNTIYF.

This clonotype has ten or more counts. The chain recombines TRBV12-3 or TRBV12-4 with TRBJ1-1; weak D call: TRBD1 (5 bases). The CDR3 totals 12 residues. The V and J ends lost 5 bases and 8 bases respectively, with 12 bases between them. The CDR3: CASSRTYTEAFF. CDR3 nucleotide sequence: TGTGCCAGCAGTCGGACATATACCGAAGCTTTCTTT.

This clonotype occurred a few times. The chain links TRBV15 to TRBJ2-1, with TRBD2 as a possible D gene (6 bases). The CDR3 covers 15 residues. Germline V gene sequence: CDR1 LNHNV, CDR2 YYDKDF (reference sequence). Trimming took off 5 bases at V and 0 bases at J, with 11 bases between the two ends. In DNA, the CDR3 is TGTGCCACCAGCCCGGGACTCGGCTCCTACAATGAGCAGTTCTTC. This codes for CATSPGLGSYNEQFF.

The rearrangement uses TRBV5-1 and TRBJ2-7; D is possibly TRBD1 or TRBD2 (5 bases each). Germline-derived CDR1 and CDR2 are SGHRS and YFSETQ. The CDR3 has 15 residues. The V end was cut by 0 bases, the J end by 1 base, with 11 bases between. This chain's CDR3 is CASSLVGTDSYEQYF. For the CDR3, the DNA is TGCGCCAGCAGCTTGGTAGGGACGGATTCCTACGAGCAGTACTTC.

The chain employs TRBV4-3 and TRBJ1-2; D is unresolved. Germline V gene lookup returns CDR1 LGHNA and CDR2 YSLEER. The CDR3 totals 13 residues. Trimming took off 0 bases at V and 6 bases at J, with 8 bases between the two ends. CDR3 sequence: CASSQDRGDGYTF. As DNA, the CDR3 is TGCGCCAGCAGCCAAGACCGAGGAGATGGCTACACCTTC.

This CDR3 is CSARDSGRNTEAFF. The CDR3 DNA follows: TGCAGTGCTAGAGATTCGGGCAGAAACACTGAAGCTTTCTTT. J is TRBJ1-1 and V is TRBV20-1; D not certain. Deletions cut 0 bases from V and 2 bases from J, with 10 bases between. The germline gives CDR1 DFQATT, CDR2 SNEGSKA (reference sequence). This CDR3 contains 14 residues.

This clonotype was seen many times. J is TRBJ2-2 and V is TRBV12-3 or TRBV12-4; D gene uncertain. This CDR3 spans 14 amino acids. Trimming took 7 bases from V and 8 from J, leaving 17 bases between them. The CDR3 reads CASIPDVGVGELFF. For the CDR3, the DNA is TGTGCCAGCATCCCCGACGTGGGTGTGGGGGAGCTGTTTTTT.

This clonotype was observed at least ten times. This CDR3 is CASSQVTQGANTEAFF. The CDR3 DNA is TGTGCCAGCAGCCAAGTAACACAGGGGGCGAACACTGAAGCTTTCTTT. The gene calls are TRBV3-1 and TRBJ1-1, with 9 bases matching TRBD1. The CDR3 consists of 16 residues. V lost 1 base, J lost 1 base, and 4 bases stayed unmatched. The V gene's germline CDR1 is LGHDT and CDR2 YNNKEL (reference sequence).

The chain carries TRBV2 and TRBJ1-6; D is unresolved. Deletions cut 3 bases from V and 8 bases from J, with 14 bases between. CDR1 SNHLY and CDR2 FYNNEI come from the germline V gene. CDR3 length: 15 residues. The CDR3 loop reads CASSESHIMDSPLHF. DNA for the CDR3: TGTGCCAGCAGTGAGTCCCATATAATGGATTCACCCCTCCACTTT.

The V call is TRBV20-1, the J call TRBJ2-1; TRBD1 is a possible D gene (7 bases). Germline V CDR1 and CDR2: DFQATT, SNEGSKA (reference sequence). CDR3 length: 19 amino acids. Trimming cost V 6 bases and J 4 bases, with 31 bases left between them. The CDR3 coding sequence is TGCAGTGCCCCGAGAGTCGTTTGGAGGGGGCATACGGGGTACAATGAGCAGTTCTTC. This gives the protein CSAPRVVWRGHTGYNEQFF.

This clonotype was observed a few times. The chain links TRBV2 to TRBJ2-1; TRBD1 matches at 7 bases. The CDR3 has 14 amino acids. Germline CDR1 SNHLY, CDR2 FYNNEI. V gave up 7 bases and J gave up 5 bases; unmatched junction bases: 8. DNA of the CDR3: TGTGCCAGCAATCCACGGGACAGTGACAATGAGCAGTTCTTC. Encoded protein: CASNPRDSDNEQFF.

The V call is TRBV6-1, the J call TRBJ2-1; D remains unclear. CDR3 length: 16 amino acids. The germline gives CDR1 MNHNS, CDR2 SASEGT. V gave up 8 bases and J gave up 4 bases, with 21 bases separating them. CDR3 in DNA: TGTGCCAGCGCCCTAGGCACCGCTCATTTGTACAATGAGCAGTTCTTC. Translating gives CASALGTAHLYNEQFF.

CDR3 residues: CASSLRLAGMTDTQYF. CDR3 nucleotides: TGTGCCAGCAGCTTAAGGCTAGCGGGAATGACAGATACGCAGTATTTT. The rearrangement uses TRBV7-2 and TRBJ2-3; 9 nucleotides line up with TRBD2. The V gene end was trimmed by 2 bases and the J gene end by 3 bases; junction bases not matched to a gene: 6. In germline, CDR1 is SGHTA, CDR2 FQGNSA. The CDR3 is made up of 16 amino acids.

This clonotype showed up just a few times. This rearrangement joins TRBV30 to TRBJ1-1; D is perhaps TRBD1 (6 bases). CDR1 is GTSNPN and CDR2 is SVGIG in the germline V gene (reference sequence). V lost 0 bases and J 5 bases, leaving 10 bases between the germline ends. The CDR3 has 13 residues. CDR3 in amino acids: CAWSVGQRTEAFF. The CDR3 region has the DNA TGTGCCTGGAGTGTGGGACAAAGAACTGAAGCTTTCTTT.

The CDR3 sequence is CASRQRQGLNTEAFF. The CDR3 nucleotides are TGTGCCAGTAGGCAGCGACAGGGCTTGAACACTGAAGCTTTCTTT. The J gene is TRBJ1-1, the V gene TRBV19, with 7 bases fitting TRBD1. The CDR3 extends over 15 amino acids. Trimming cost V 6 bases and J 0 bases; bases outside gene matches: 7. In germline, CDR1 is LNHDA, CDR2 SQIVND (reference sequence).

In this sample, this clonotype turned up many times. This chain uses TRBV3-1 with TRBJ2-1; D is perhaps TRBD1 (5 bases). Between the trimmed V and J ends, which lost 3 bases and 3 bases, there was a span of 15 bases. This CDR3 has 16 amino acids. Germline V gives CDR1 LGHDT, CDR2 YNNKEL (reference sequence). Written as DNA, the CDR3 is TGTGCCAGCAGCCACTCAAAGTCCAGGGACTACAATGAGCAGTTCTTC. Protein sequence: CASSHSKSRDYNEQFF.

In its sample, this clonotype was seen a few times. This sequence joins TRBV5-1 and TRBJ2-3; weak D call: TRBD2 (6 bases). Trimming took off 3 bases at V and 5 bases at J, with 13 bases between the two ends. The CDR3 sequence is 14 residues long. Germline values: CDR1 SGHRS, CDR2 YFSETQ. The CDR3: CASSSRDSKDTQYF. DNA for the CDR3: TGCGCCAGCAGCTCACGGGACTCCAAAGATACGCAGTATTTT.